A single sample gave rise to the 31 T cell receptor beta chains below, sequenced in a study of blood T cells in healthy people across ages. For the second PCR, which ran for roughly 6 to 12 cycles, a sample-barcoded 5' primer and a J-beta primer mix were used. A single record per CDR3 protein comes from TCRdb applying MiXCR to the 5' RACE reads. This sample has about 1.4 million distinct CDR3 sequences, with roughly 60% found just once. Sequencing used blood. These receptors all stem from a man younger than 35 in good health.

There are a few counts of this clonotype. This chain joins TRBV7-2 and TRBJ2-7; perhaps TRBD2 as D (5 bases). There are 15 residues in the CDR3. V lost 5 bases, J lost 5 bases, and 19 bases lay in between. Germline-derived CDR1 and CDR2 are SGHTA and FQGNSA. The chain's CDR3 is CASSIRTGSGNEQYF. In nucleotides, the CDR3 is TGTGCCAGCAGCATAAGGACTGGCTCGGGGAACGAGCAGTACTTC.

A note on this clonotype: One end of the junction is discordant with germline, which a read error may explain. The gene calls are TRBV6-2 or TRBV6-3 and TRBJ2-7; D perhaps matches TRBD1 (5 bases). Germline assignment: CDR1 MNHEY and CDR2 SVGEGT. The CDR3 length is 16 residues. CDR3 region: CASSYQTEQVLYEQYF. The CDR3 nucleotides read TGCGCCAGCAGTTACCAAACCGAACAGGTTCTCTACGAGCAGTACTTC.

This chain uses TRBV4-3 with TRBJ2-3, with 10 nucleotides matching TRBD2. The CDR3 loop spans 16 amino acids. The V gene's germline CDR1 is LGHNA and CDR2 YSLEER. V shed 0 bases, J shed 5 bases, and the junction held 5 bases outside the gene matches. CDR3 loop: CASSQDTSGARDTQYF. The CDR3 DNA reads TGCGCCAGCAGCCAAGATACTAGCGGGGCGAGAGATACGCAGTATTTT.

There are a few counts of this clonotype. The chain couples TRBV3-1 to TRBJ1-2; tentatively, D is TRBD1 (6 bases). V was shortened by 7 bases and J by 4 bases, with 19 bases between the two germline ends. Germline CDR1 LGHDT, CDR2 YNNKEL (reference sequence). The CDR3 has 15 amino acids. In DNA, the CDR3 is TGTGCCAGCACCCTCTCAGGGGAGGGAGGCTATGGCTACACCTTC. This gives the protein CASTLSGEGGYGYTF.

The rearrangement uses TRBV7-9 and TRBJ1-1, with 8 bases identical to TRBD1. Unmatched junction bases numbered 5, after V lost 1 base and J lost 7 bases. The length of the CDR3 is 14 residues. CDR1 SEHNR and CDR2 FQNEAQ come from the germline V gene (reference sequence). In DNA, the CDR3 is TGTGCCAGCAGCTTAGGGACAGGGTATGATGAAGCTTTCTTT. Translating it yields CASSLGTGYDEAFF.

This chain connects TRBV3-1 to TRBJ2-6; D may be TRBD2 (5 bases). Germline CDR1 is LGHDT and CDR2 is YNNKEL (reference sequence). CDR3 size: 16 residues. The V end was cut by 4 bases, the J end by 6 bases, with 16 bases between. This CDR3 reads CASSRGNTGLANVLTF. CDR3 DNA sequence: TGTGCCAGCAGCCGAGGGAACACCGGTTTGGCCAACGTCCTGACTTTC. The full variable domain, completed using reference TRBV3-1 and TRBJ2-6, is DTAVSQTPKYLVTQMGNDKSIKCEQNLGHDTMYWYKQDSKKFLKIMFSYNNKELIINETVPNRFSPKSPDKAHLNLHINSLELGDSAVYFCASSRGNTGLANVLTFGAGSRLTVL.

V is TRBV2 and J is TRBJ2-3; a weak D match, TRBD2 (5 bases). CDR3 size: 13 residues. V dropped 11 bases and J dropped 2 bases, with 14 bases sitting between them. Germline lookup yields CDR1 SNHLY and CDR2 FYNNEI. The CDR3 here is CAGERRSTDTQYF. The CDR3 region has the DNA TGTGCCGGGGAGAGGAGATCCACAGATACGCAGTATTTT.

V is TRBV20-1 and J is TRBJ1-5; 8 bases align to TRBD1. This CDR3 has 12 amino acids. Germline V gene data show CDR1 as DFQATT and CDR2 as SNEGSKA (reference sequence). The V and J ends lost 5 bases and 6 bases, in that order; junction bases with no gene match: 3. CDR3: CSAGRGLQPQHF. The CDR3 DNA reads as TGCAGTGCTGGCAGGGGGCTTCAGCCCCAGCATTTT.

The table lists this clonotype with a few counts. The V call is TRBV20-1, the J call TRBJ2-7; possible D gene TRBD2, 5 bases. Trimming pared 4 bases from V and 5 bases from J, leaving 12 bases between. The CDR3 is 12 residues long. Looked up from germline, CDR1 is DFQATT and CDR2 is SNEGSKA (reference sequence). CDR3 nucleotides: TGCAGTGCTATTAGGACTGGAGACGAGCAGTACTTC. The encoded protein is CSAIRTGDEQYF.

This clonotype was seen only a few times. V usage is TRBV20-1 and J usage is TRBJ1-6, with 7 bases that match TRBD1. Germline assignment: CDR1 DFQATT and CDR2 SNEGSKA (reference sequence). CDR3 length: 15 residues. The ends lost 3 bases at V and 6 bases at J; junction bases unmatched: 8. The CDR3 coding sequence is TGCAGTGCTAGGCCAGCGGGACAGATTAATTCACCCCTCCACTTT. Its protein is CSARPAGQINSPLHF.

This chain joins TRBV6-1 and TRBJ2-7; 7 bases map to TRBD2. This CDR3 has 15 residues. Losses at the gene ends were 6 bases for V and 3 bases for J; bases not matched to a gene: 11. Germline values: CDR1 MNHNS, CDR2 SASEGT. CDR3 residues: CASSVPLRELYEQYF. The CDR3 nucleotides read TGTGCCAGCAGCGTCCCTTTGCGGGAGCTCTACGAGCAGTACTTC.

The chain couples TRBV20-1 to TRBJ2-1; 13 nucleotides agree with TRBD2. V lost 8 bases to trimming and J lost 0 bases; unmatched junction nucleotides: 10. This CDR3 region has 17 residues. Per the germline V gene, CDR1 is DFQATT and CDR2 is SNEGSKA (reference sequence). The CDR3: CSTSTSGGPLSYNEQFF. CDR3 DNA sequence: TGCAGTACCTCGACTAGCGGGGGGCCGCTCTCCTACAATGAGCAGTTCTTC.

The CDR3 DNA reads TGTGCCAGCAGCTCACCGGTCAACTATGGCTACACCTTC. As protein: CASSSPVNYGYTF. The chain is built from TRBV7-2 and TRBJ1-2; D call uncertain. The germline V and J ends were trimmed by 4 bases and 2 bases, with 8 bases remaining between them. The CDR3 spans 13 residues. Germline CDR1 reads SGHTA; CDR2 reads FQGNSA.

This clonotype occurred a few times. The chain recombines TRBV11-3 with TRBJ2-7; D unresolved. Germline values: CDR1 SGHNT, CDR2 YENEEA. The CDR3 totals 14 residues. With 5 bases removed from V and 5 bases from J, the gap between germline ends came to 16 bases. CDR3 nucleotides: TGTGCCAGCAGCGCCGGCTCTCCTGGAGACGAGCAGTACTTC. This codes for CASSAGSPGDEQYF.

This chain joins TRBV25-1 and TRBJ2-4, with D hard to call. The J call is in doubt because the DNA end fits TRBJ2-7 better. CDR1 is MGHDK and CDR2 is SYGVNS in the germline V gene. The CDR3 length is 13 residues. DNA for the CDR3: TGTGCCAGCAGACGGGCAGATTTGTACGAGCAGTACTTC. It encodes CASRRADLYEQYF.

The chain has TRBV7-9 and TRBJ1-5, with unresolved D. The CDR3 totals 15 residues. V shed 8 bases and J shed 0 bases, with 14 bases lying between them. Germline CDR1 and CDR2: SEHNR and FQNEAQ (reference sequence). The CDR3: CASGSTDDSNQPQHF. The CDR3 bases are TGTGCCAGCGGCTCCACCGATGATAGCAATCAGCCCCAGCATTTT.

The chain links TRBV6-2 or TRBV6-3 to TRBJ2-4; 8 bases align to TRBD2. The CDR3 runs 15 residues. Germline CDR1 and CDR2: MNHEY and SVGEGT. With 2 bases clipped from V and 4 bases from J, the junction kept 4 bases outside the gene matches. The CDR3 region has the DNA TGTGCCAGCAGTTACCCAGCGGGGGCAAAAAACATTCAGTACTTC. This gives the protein CASSYPAGAKNIQYF.

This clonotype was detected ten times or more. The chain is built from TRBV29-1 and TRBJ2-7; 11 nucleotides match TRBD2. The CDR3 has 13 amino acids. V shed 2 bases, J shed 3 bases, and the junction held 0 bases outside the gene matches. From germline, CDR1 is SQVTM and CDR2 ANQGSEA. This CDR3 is CSVETSGSYEQYF. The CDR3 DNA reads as TGCAGCGTTGAAACTAGCGGGAGCTACGAGCAGTACTTC.

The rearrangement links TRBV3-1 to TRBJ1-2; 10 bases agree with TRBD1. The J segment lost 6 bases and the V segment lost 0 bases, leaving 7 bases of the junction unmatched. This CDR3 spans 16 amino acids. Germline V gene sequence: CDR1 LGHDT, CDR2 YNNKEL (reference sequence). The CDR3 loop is CASSQDRDRGFHGYTF. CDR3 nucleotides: TGTGCCAGCAGCCAAGATCGGGACAGGGGCTTTCATGGCTACACCTTC.

CDR3 amino acids: CSAPGQANYGYTF. The CDR3 coding sequence is TGCAGTGCCCCGGGACAGGCTAACTATGGCTACACCTTC. This sequence joins TRBV20-1 and TRBJ1-2; the match to TRBD1 covers 8 bases. Trimming took 6 bases from V and 0 from J; bases not matched to a gene: 3. From germline, CDR1 is DFQATT and CDR2 SNEGSKA (reference sequence). The CDR3 runs to 13 residues.

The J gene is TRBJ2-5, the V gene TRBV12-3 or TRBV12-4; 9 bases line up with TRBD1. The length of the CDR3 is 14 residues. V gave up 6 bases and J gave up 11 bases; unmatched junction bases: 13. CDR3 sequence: CASRDGTGFYEQYF. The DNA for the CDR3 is TGTGCCAGCAGAGACGGGACAGGGTTCTATGAGCAGTACTTC.

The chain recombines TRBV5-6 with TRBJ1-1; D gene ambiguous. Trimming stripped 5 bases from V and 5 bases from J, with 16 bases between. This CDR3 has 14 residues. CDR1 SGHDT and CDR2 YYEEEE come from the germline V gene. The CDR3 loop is CASRLQAASTEAFF. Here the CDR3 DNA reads TGTGCCAGCAGGTTGCAGGCCGCGTCGACTGAAGCTTTCTTT.

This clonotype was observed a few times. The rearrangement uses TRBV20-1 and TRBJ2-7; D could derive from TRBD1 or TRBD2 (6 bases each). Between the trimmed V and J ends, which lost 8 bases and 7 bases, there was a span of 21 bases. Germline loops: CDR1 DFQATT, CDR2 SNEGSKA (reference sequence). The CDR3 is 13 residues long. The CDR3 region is CSTGGHPETEQYF. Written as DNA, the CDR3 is TGCAGTACCGGGGGACACCCGGAAACAGAGCAGTACTTC.

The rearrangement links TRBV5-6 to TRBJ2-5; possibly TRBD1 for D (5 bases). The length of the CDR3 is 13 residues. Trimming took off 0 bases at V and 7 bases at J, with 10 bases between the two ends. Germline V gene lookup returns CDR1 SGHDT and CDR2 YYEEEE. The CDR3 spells CASSLEGIGTQYF. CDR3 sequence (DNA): TGTGCCAGCAGCTTGGAGGGGATCGGGACCCAGTACTTC.

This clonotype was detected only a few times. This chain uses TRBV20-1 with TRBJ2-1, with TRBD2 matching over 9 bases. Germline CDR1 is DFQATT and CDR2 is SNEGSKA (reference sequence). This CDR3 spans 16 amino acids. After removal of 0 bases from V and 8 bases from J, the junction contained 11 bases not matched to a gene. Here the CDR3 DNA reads TGCAGTGCTAGAGAAATGTGGCGGGAGGGCCCCCATGAGCAGTTCTTC. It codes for CSAREMWREGPHEQFF.

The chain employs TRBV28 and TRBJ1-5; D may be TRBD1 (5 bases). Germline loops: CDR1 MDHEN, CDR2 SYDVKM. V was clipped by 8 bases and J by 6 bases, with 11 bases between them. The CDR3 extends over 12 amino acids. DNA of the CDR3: TGTGCCAGCGCTCGGGGCTCTCAGCCCCAGCATTTT. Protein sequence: CASARGSQPQHF. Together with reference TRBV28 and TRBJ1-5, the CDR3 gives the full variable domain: DVKVTQSSRYLVKRTGEKVFLECVQDMDHENMFWYRQDPGLGLRLIYFSYDVKMKEKGDIPEGYSVSREKKERFSLILESASTNQTSMYLCASARGSQPQHFGDGTRLSIL.

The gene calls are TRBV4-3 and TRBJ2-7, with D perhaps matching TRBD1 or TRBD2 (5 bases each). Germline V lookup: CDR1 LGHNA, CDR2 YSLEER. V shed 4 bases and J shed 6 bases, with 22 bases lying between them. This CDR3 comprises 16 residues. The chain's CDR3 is CASSPQIGTVSGEQYF. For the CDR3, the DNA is TGCGCCAGCAGCCCCCAAATCGGGACGGTCTCCGGCGAGCAGTACTTC.

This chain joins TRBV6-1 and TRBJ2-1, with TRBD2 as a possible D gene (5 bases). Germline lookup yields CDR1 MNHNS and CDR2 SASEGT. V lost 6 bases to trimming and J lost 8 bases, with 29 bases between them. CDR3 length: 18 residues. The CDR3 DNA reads TGTGCCAGCAGAGGTTTAGTTTGGGGAGCGAGTTGGGTCGATGAGCAGTTCTTC. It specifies CASRGLVWGASWVDEQFF.

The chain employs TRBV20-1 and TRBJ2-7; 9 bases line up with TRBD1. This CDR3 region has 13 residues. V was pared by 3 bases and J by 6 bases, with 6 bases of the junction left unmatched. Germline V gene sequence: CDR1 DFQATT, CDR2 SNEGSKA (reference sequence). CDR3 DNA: TGCAGTGCTAGCTCGACAGGGGGTGGCGAGCAGTACTTC. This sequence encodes CSASSTGGGEQYF.

The CDR3 DNA reads TGCAGTGCTAGAGATTCCGGGACTAGCGGGGACAATGAGCAGTTCTTC. It codes for CSARDSGTSGDNEQFF. This chain uses TRBV20-1 with TRBJ2-1; 13 bases agree with TRBD2. The CDR3 contains 16 residues. Per the germline V gene, CDR1 is DFQATT and CDR2 is SNEGSKA (reference sequence). The V and J ends lost 0 bases and 5 bases, in that order; junction bases with no gene match: 4.

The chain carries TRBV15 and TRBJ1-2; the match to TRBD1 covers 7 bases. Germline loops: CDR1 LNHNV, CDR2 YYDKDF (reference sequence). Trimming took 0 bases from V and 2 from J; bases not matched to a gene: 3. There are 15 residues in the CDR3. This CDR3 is CATSREGQTNYGYTF. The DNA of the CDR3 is TGTGCCACCAGCAGAGAGGGACAGACGAACTATGGCTACACCTTC.